The 32 T cell receptor beta chains presented below share a single source sample, sequenced in a study of early T cells in non-severe SARS-CoV-2 infection. Each CDR3 protein gets one entry after TCRdb re-called the 5' RACE reads with MiXCR. Among 53,000 or so distinct CDR3 sequences listed, approximately 12% were seen once. Sample: whole blood, taken at baseline. The receptors come from an adult who was a healthcare worker with PCR-confirmed SARS-CoV-2 infection or an uninfected control (not recorded which).

This clonotype is termed medium-sized. The chain employs TRBV9 and TRBJ2-1; D may be TRBD1 (5 bases). Germline V gene lookup returns CDR1 SGDLS and CDR2 YYNGEE. Trimming removed 1 base at V and 10 bases at J, with 9 bases between. CDR3 length: 12 amino acids. DNA of the CDR3: TGTGCCAGCAGCGTAAGGGGCGCAGAGCAGTTCTTC. It is translated as CASSVRGAEQFF.

This sequence joins TRBV5-4 and TRBJ2-1, with TRBD2 identical over 11 bases. The V gene end was trimmed by 4 bases and the J gene end by 2 bases; junction bases not matched to a gene: 8. Germline CDR1 SGHNT, CDR2 YYREEE (reference sequence). The CDR3 consists of 17 residues. The DNA of the CDR3 is TGTGCCAGCAGCCGGGGACTAGCGGCTGGTCCCTACAATGAGCAGTTCTTC. Its translation is CASSRGLAAGPYNEQFF.

The rearrangement uses TRBV28 and TRBJ2-1, with 7 bases matching TRBD2. The V and J ends lost 4 bases and 2 bases, in that order; junction bases with no gene match: 8. Germline V gene data show CDR1 as MDHEN and CDR2 as SYDVKM. The CDR3 consists of 16 residues. CDR3 sequence (DNA): TGTGCCAGCAGTTCGGCAGCGGGAAACACCTACAATGAGCAGTTCTTC. It translates to CASSSAAGNTYNEQFF.

Many counts were recorded for this clonotype. The chain employs TRBV29-1 and TRBJ2-3; D unresolved. Trimming took off 2 bases at V and 8 bases at J, with 14 bases between the two ends. There are 13 residues in the CDR3. Germline CDR1 SQVTM, CDR2 ANQGSEA. The CDR3: CSVEMAFSGTQYF. Written as DNA, the CDR3 is TGCAGCGTTGAAATGGCCTTCTCGGGTACGCAGTATTTT.

This chain links TRBV12-3 or TRBV12-4 with TRBJ2-3; D gene unclear. The CDR3 consists of 15 residues. The V end was cut by 4 bases, the J end by 4 bases, with 15 bases between. The CDR3 here is CASSSLQLGADTQYF. The CDR3, as DNA: TGTGCCAGCAGTTCGCTCCAGCTTGGGGCAGATACGCAGTATTTT.

This clonotype was recorded at least ten times. The chain recombines TRBV10-3 with TRBJ2-2; TRBD2 matches 7 bases. The V gene's germline CDR1 is ENHRY and CDR2 SYGVKD. The CDR3 contains 16 residues. V gave up 6 bases and J gave up 1 base; unmatched junction bases: 8. The DNA for the CDR3 is TGTGCCATCAGCTACGGGGGAGGGAAGAACACCGGGGAGCTGTTTTTT. As protein: CAISYGGGKNTGELFF.

This clonotype showed up just a few times. This rearrangement joins TRBV4-2 to TRBJ2-1, with 9 positions matching TRBD2. Germline lookup yields CDR1 LGHNA and CDR2 YNFKEQ. CDR3 length: 16 residues. V trimming: 1 base; J trimming: 5 bases; junction bases outside the gene matches: 6. This CDR3 is CASSQASGTVNNEQFF. The DNA of the CDR3 is TGTGCCAGCAGCCAAGCTAGCGGGACGGTAAACAATGAGCAGTTCTTC.

This clonotype was detected a few times. The rearrangement uses TRBV27 and TRBJ1-2; D is ambiguous. CDR3 size: 14 residues. Between the trimmed V and J ends, which lost 4 bases and 0 bases, there was a span of 9 bases. Germline CDR1 reads MNHEY; CDR2 reads SMNVEV (reference sequence). The CDR3 loop reads CASSYRSPNYGYTF. For the CDR3, the DNA is TGTGCCAGCAGTTACAGATCTCCTAACTATGGCTACACCTTC.

This clonotype was seen only a few times. The chain uses TRBV20-1 and TRBJ2-1; D may be TRBD2 (6 bases). Germline CDR1 is DFQATT and CDR2 is SNEGSKA (reference sequence). There are 15 residues in the CDR3. V was pared by 3 bases and J by 4 bases, with 16 bases between. CDR3 in amino acids: CSARGKEGRYNEQFF. The CDR3 region has the DNA TGCAGTGCTAGGGGCAAAGAGGGGAGGTACAATGAGCAGTTCTTC.

The J gene is TRBJ2-3, the V gene TRBV28; no definite D call. The V gene's germline CDR1 is MDHEN and CDR2 SYDVKM. Trimming removed 8 bases at V and 4 bases at J, with 4 bases between. The CDR3 is 10 residues long. CDR3 in DNA: TGTGCCAGCGGCCCAGATACGCAGTATTTT. It translates to CASGPDTQYF.

This clonotype was observed many times. V gene TRBV20-1 combines with J gene TRBJ2-3; perhaps TRBD1 as D (5 bases). The CDR3 totals 15 residues. The ends were cut back, 0 bases at V and 6 bases at J, with 16 bases in the middle. Germline lookup yields CDR1 DFQATT and CDR2 SNEGSKA (reference sequence). The CDR3 protein is CSARDTAGLTDTQYF. CDR3 bases: TGCAGTGCTAGAGATACGGCAGGGCTTACTGATACGCAGTATTTT.

The chain has TRBV7-9 and TRBJ2-2; 7 nucleotides agree with TRBD2. This CDR3 comprises 16 residues. From germline, CDR1 is SEHNR and CDR2 FQNEAQ (reference sequence). V lost 8 bases and J lost 0; bases outside the gene matches: 9. The CDR3 DNA reads TGTGCCAGCTTACCCTGGCGGGGGACGAACACCGGGGAGCTGTTTTTT. Translating it yields CASLPWRGTNTGELFF. Variable domain in full (rest from reference TRBV7-9 and TRBJ2-2): DTGVSQNPRHKITKRGQNVTFRCDPISEHNRLYWYRQTLGQGPEFLTYFQNEAQLEKSRLLSDRFSAERPKGSFSTLEIQRTEQGDSAMYLCASLPWRGTNTGELFFGEGSRLTVL.

This clonotype was observed a few times. The chain combines TRBV3-1 with TRBJ2-1; D may be TRBD2 (5 bases). Germline V lookup: CDR1 LGHDT, CDR2 YNNKEL (reference sequence). Trimming pared 4 bases from V and 4 bases from J, leaving 14 bases between. CDR3 length: 15 amino acids. This chain's CDR3 is CASSPTRDSYNEQFF. CDR3 in DNA: TGTGCCAGCAGCCCGACCCGGGATTCGTACAATGAGCAGTTCTTC.

Comments on this clonotype: One base away lies a much larger clone, so this may be a sequencing read error. The CDR3 DNA follows: TGTGCCGGCAGCCAAGGCGGCAGGGCGGGAGATACGCAGTATTTT. It codes for CAGSQGGRAGDTQYF. The chain employs TRBV4-2 and TRBJ2-3; D tentatively fits TRBD1 or TRBD2 (5 bases each). CDR1 is LGHNA and CDR2 is YNFKEQ in the germline V gene. This CDR3 has 15 amino acids.

J is TRBJ2-1 and V is TRBV29-1; the match to TRBD1 covers 11 bases. V lost 7 bases, J lost 2 bases, and 4 bases stayed unmatched. From germline, CDR1 is SQVTM and CDR2 ANQGSEA. This CDR3 spans 14 amino acids. The CDR3 protein is CSAQDRGPYNEQFF. The CDR3 DNA reads as TGCAGCGCCCAGGACAGGGGGCCCTACAATGAGCAGTTCTTC.

This clonotype was detected many times. The chain combines TRBV4-1 with TRBJ2-1; D not certain. The CDR3 runs to 13 residues. Trimming took 4 bases from V and 4 from J, leaving 8 bases between them. Germline V lookup: CDR1 MGHRA, CDR2 YSYEKL. As DNA, the CDR3 is TGCGCCAGCAGCCCAGGACCATACAATGAGCAGTTCTTC. Its protein product is CASSPGPYNEQFF.

In its sample, this clonotype was seen a few times. The rearrangement joins TRBV29-1 to TRBJ1-4, with 7 bases fitting TRBD1. CDR1 is SQVTM and CDR2 is ANQGSEA in the germline V gene. This CDR3 is 14 amino acids long. Trimming removed 4 bases from V and 3 bases from J; junction bases left unmatched: 5. CDR3 in DNA: TGCAGCGTTGGGGTGGGGACAGCTAATGAAAAACTGTTTTTT. Protein sequence: CSVGVGTANEKLFF.

The rearrangement uses TRBV7-6 and TRBJ2-1; no firm D call. The CDR3 extends over 16 amino acids. Germline loops: CDR1 SGHVS, CDR2 FNYEAQ. V lost 1 base and J lost 0, with 10 bases in between. The CDR3 sequence: CASSLVRQSSYNEQFF. CDR3 bases: TGTGCCAGCAGCTTAGTCCGACAAAGCTCCTACAATGAGCAGTTCTTC.

This clonotype was detected only a few times. The rearrangement joins TRBV7-3 to TRBJ2-7; TRBD1 matches 7 bases. This CDR3 is built from 13 residues. Germline V CDR1 and CDR2: SGHTA, FQGTGA. V was clipped by 5 bases and J by 6 bases; unmatched bases: 7. This chain's CDR3 is CASSVHNRGEQYF. The CDR3 region has the DNA TGTGCCAGCAGCGTTCATAACAGGGGCGAGCAGTACTTC.

The chain combines TRBV6-5 with TRBJ2-5; tentative D call: TRBD2 (5 bases). Germline V gene lookup returns CDR1 MNHEY and CDR2 SVGAGI. V lost 0 bases, J lost 5 bases, and 13 bases lay in between. There are 15 residues in the CDR3. The CDR3 region is CASSYSRSSWETQYF. The CDR3 DNA reads TGTGCCAGCAGTTACTCGAGGTCTAGCTGGGAGACCCAGTACTTC.

There are many counts of this clonotype. V gene TRBV5-4 combines with J gene TRBJ2-2, with D perhaps TRBD2 (5 bases). Germline values: CDR1 SGHNT, CDR2 YYREEE (reference sequence). The CDR3 is made up of 14 amino acids. The V and J ends lost 4 bases and 5 bases respectively, with 12 bases between them. The CDR3 nucleotides read TGTGCCAGCAGCCCGCATCCGGGGACCGGGGAGCTGTTTTTT. Amino acid sequence: CASSPHPGTGELFF. Full variable domain (rest looked up from reference TRBV5-4 and TRBJ2-2): ETGVTQSPTHLIKTRGQQVTLRCSSQSGHNTVSWYQQALGQGPQFIFQYYREEENGRGNFPPRFSGLQFPNYSSELNVNALELDDSALYLCASSPHPGTGELFFGEGSRLTVL.

The chain couples TRBV10-1 to TRBJ2-3, with 7 bases lining up with TRBD2. Trimming removed 3 bases from V and 2 bases from J; junction bases left unmatched: 2. Germline assignment: CDR1 WNHNN and CDR2 SYGVQD (reference sequence). The CDR3 extends over 14 amino acids. The CDR3 here is CASSDSGYTDTQYF. CDR3 coding DNA: TGCGCCAGCAGTGATAGCGGGTACACAGATACGCAGTATTTT.

A few counts support this clonotype. V gene TRBV6-5 combines with J gene TRBJ1-1, with a possible D match to TRBD1 (6 bases). Looked up from germline, CDR1 is MNHEY and CDR2 is SVGAGI. There are 14 residues in the CDR3. V lost 1 base to trimming and J lost 1 base, with 7 bases between them. This CDR3 is CASSYWGQNTEAFF. The CDR3, as DNA: TGTGCCAGCAGTTACTGGGGACAGAACACTGAAGCTTTCTTT.

This chain joins TRBV6-5 and TRBJ2-1, with D tentatively TRBD2 (6 bases). The CDR3 has 16 residues. Germline V gene lookup returns CDR1 MNHEY and CDR2 SVGAGI. Trimming cost V 0 bases and J 12 bases, with 21 bases left between them. CDR3 in DNA: TGTGCCAGCAGTTACTCGGATGAGGGGAGGACAATGAGGCAGTTCTTC. This codes for CASSYSDEGRTMRQFF.

The J gene is TRBJ1-2, the V gene TRBV7-9; D is unresolved. Germline V gene lookup returns CDR1 SEHNR and CDR2 FQNEAQ (reference sequence). Trimming removed 5 bases at V and 3 bases at J, with 7 bases between. The CDR3 has 12 residues. CDR3 region: CASSPVDYGYTF. The CDR3 coding sequence is TGTGCCAGCAGCCCTGTGGACTATGGCTACACCTTC.

The J gene is TRBJ2-7, the V gene TRBV19; D unresolved. The CDR3 has 15 amino acids. The V end lost 5 bases, the J end lost 0 bases, and 14 bases lay between the germline ends. From germline, CDR1 is LNHDA and CDR2 SQIVND (reference sequence). The CDR3 loop is CASSRHRNNSYEQYF. CDR3 nucleotide sequence: TGTGCCAGTAGTCGTCACCGTAACAACTCCTACGAGCAGTACTTC.

J is TRBJ2-4 and V is TRBV28; tentatively, D is TRBD1 (7 bases). The germline CDR1 and CDR2 sequences are MDHEN and SYDVKM. Trimming removed 6 bases at V and 6 bases at J, with 15 bases between. This CDR3 is 14 amino acids long. The DNA for the CDR3 is TGTGCCAGCAGAACCCGACAGGGAGGAAACATTCAGTACTTC. Translated: CASRTRQGGNIQYF.

This clonotype was seen ten or more times. The chain links TRBV7-8 to TRBJ2-2; 9 bases match TRBD1. Germline V gene data show CDR1 as SGHVS and CDR2 as FQNEAQ. Germline trimming cut 5 bases from V and 7 bases from J; bases unmatched to any gene: 11. This CDR3 spans 16 amino acids. The DNA for the CDR3 is TGTGCCAGCAGCAAAGGGAGGGGACAGGGACACGGGGAGCTGTTTTTT. Its translation is CASSKGRGQGHGELFF.

This clonotype has just a few counts. The CDR3 is CASSLVASAETQYF. CDR3 sequence (DNA): TGTGCCAGCAGCTTAGTCGCTAGCGCGGAGACCCAGTACTTC. The rearrangement uses TRBV7-9 and TRBJ2-5; a possible D gene is TRBD2 (6 bases). V was cut by 1 base and J by 5 bases, with 11 bases left in between. CDR3 length: 14 amino acids. Germline V gives CDR1 SEHNR, CDR2 FQNEAQ (reference sequence).

The chain carries TRBV5-1 and TRBJ1-1, with unresolved D. The CDR3 runs to 13 residues. The V and J ends lost 2 bases and 0 bases respectively, with 5 bases between them. The germline V gene has CDR1 SGHRS and CDR2 YFSETQ. The CDR3, as DNA: TGCGCCAGCAGCTTTTCACTGAACACTGAAGCTTTCTTT. Translated, it gives CASSFSLNTEAFF.

This clonotype appeared a few times. The rearrangement joins TRBV9 to TRBJ2-5; D may be TRBD1 (6 bases). The CDR3 loop spans 16 amino acids. CDR1 SGDLS and CDR2 YYNGEE come from the germline V gene. V shed 3 bases and J shed 1 base, with 16 bases lying between them. CDR3 protein: CASSARHATGQETQYF. Here the CDR3 DNA reads TGTGCCAGCAGCGCGAGACACGCGACAGGCCAAGAGACCCAGTACTTC.

The V gene is TRBV28, the J gene TRBJ1-3; D gene uncertain. The CDR3 extends over 16 amino acids. The germline V gene has CDR1 MDHEN and CDR2 SYDVKM. With 4 bases removed from V and 7 bases from J, the gap between germline ends came to 20 bases. CDR3 protein: CASSSPSNGERNTIYF. The CDR3 bases are TGTGCCAGCAGTTCACCGAGCAACGGAGAGAGGAACACCATATATTTT.